The 3 T cell receptor beta chains below were found in one sample sequenced in a study of T cells in tuberculosis. Profiled with immunoSEQ multiplex PCR; TCRdb holds only in-frame clones, not every one. The table lists fewer than 40,000 clones, 94% of them singletons, with 8% in the top ten. Input material: PBMCs. The source is a donor between 10 and 35 years old with latent tuberculosis or without tuberculosis infection.

The chain has TRBV19 and TRBJ1-1; D unclear. Germline V gives CDR1 LNHDA, CDR2 SQIVND (reference sequence). With 3 bases removed from V and 3 bases from J, the gap between germline ends came to 14 bases. The CDR3 totals 15 residues. CDR3 amino acids: CASSIGSGYDTEAFF. CDR3 DNA sequence: TGTGCCAGTAGTATCGGCTCGGGGTACGACACTGAAGCTTTCTTT. Full variable domain (rest looked up from reference TRBV19 and TRBJ1-1): DGGITQSPKYLFRKEGQNVTLSCEQNLNHDAMYWYRQDPGQGLRLIYYSQIVNDFQKGDIAEGYSVSREKKESFPLTVTSAQKNPTAFYLCASSIGSGYDTEAFFGQGTRLTVV.

J is TRBJ1-5 and V is TRBV5-6; D remains unclear. This CDR3 is 14 amino acids long. The V end was cut by 1 base, the J end by 5 bases, with 10 bases between. Germline values: CDR1 SGHDT, CDR2 YYEEEE. The CDR3 region is CASSLHGFDQPQHF. In DNA form, the CDR3 reads TGTGCCAGCAGCTTGCACGGGTTTGATCAGCCCCAGCATTTT.

The CDR3: CASSLVGGVNEQFF. DNA for the CDR3: TGTGCCAGCAGCTTAGTGGGAGGCGTAAATGAGCAGTTCTTC. The chain has TRBV7-3 and TRBJ2-1, with D perhaps TRBD2 (6 bases). The CDR3 runs 14 residues. Trimming left V 2 bases short and J 7 bases short, with 12 bases between. The germline V gene has CDR1 SGHTA and CDR2 FQGTGA.